This TCR beta chain emerged from a study of T cells in narcolepsy. Study-wide background: Healthy controls were enrolled alongside patients with narcolepsy type 1 or type 2. Study results and limitations: Blood of same and different patients, but not healthy controls, reportedly held recurring autoreactive clonotypes. No autoreactive T cell clone sequences appeared in some memory CD4+ repertoires. HCRT-specific and TRIB2-specific autoreactive clonotypes appeared among same-patient CSF and blood CD4+ clonotypes.

Of note for this clone: Its antigen is as yet unknown.

The table came from immunoSEQ multiplex PCR; TCRdb's copy has only in-frame clones and leaves some out. The table shows about 27,000 clones, with approximately 86% occurring only once. CDR3 size: 15 residues. The germline gives CDR1 MNHNS, CDR2 SASEGT. V lost 8 bases, J lost 4 bases, and 20 bases lay in between. The V and J genes are TRBV6-1 and TRBJ1-2, with D perhaps matching TRBD1 (6 bases). This clonotype was sampled from a human donor with narcolepsy. The sequenced sample consisted of CD45RA- memory CD4+ T cells from PBMCs. The CDR3 reads CASVRDRSTSYGYTF. The DNA for the CDR3 is TGTGCCAGCGTCCGAGACAGGTCGACTAGCTATGGCTACACCTTC.